This TCR beta chain is drawn from a study of blood T cell repertoires in COVID-19. Study as a whole: The origin of the acute and convalescent COVID-19 samples was the United States, Italy and Spain. Nucleic acid was either cDNA or gDNA, and it came from T cells, B-cell-depleted T cells, or PBMCs.

Authors' methods: Amplification of reference gene primers provided the estimated nucleated cell counts. Method: immunoSEQ multiplex PCR; TCRdb's copy keeps in-frame clones and lacks some. For V, J and clone size, that table is used; D and trimming come from the DNA. In the table there are about 360,000 clones, approximately 87% of which are singletons. This clone was counted between two and nine times. Recovered status applied to Cohort 3 donors who had two consecutive negative PCRs. It also applied to those with clearance or with symptom resolution. The V end lost 4 bases, the J end lost 3 bases, and 14 bases lay between the germline ends. Germline V CDR1 and CDR2: SGHRS, YFSETQ. This CDR3 region has 16 residues.

The clonotype was recovered from a man aged 30 to 39 who had recovered from COVID-19. Sequenced material: PBMCs or T cells enriched from blood (not recorded which). The genes are TRBV5-1 and TRBJ1-6; D might be TRBD1 (6 bases). CDR3 bases: TGCGCCAGCAGCAGCCGGGACACCGTCTATAATTCACCCCTCCACTTT. It encodes CASSSRDTVYNSPLHF.